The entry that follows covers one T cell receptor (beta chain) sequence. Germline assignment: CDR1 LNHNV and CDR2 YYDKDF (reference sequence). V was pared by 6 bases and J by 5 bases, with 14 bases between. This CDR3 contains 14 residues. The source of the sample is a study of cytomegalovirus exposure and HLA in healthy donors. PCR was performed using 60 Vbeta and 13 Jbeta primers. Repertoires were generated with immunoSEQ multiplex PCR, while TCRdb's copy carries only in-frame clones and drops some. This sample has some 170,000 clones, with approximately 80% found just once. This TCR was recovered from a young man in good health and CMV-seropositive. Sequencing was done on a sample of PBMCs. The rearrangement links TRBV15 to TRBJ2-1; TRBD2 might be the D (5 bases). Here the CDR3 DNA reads TGTGCCACCAGGAGGGAATCTCTTCACAATGAGCAGTTCTTC. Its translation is CATRRESLHNEQFF.